The 21 T cell receptor beta chains presented below share a single source sample, sequenced in a study of TIL therapy for anti-PD-1-resistant metastatic lung cancer. Time point in this sample: pre-treatment sample, taken before nivolumab and TIL therapy. This was the immunoSEQ v3 assay. Profiling relied on immunoSEQ multiplex PCR, and the TCRdb table lists in-frame clones only, not all of them. The sample lists 50,000 or so clones; around 80% were seen once. The sequenced sample was blood, obtained at baseline. These receptors originate from a woman between 25 and 85 years old with non-small cell lung cancer.

This clone was detected only a few times. The rearrangement links TRBV7-8 to TRBJ1-2; 7 positions match TRBD1. This CDR3 comprises 16 residues. Germline V gene data show CDR1 as SGHVS and CDR2 as FQNEAQ. V gave up 5 bases and J gave up 5 bases; unmatched junction bases: 14. The CDR3 nucleotides read TGTGCCAGCAGCCCGACCGGACAGGAGCTACTATATGGCTACACCTTC. It yields the protein CASSPTGQELLYGYTF. Supplemented by reference TRBV7-8 and TRBJ1-2, the full variable domain reads GAGVSQSPRYKVAKRGQDVALRCDPISGHVSLFWYQQALGQGPEFLTYFQNEAQLDKSGLPSDRFFAERPEGSVSTLKIQRTQQEDSAVYLCASSPTGQELLYGYTFGSGTRLTVV.

The chain has TRBV9 and TRBJ2-2; 8 bases match TRBD1. CDR1 SGDLS and CDR2 YYNGEE come from the germline V gene. V lost 4 bases to trimming and J lost 1 base; unmatched junction nucleotides: 6. The CDR3 sequence is 16 residues long. The CDR3 spells CASSKRGQENTGELFF. CDR3 nucleotides: TGTGCCAGCAGCAAGAGGGGACAGGAGAACACCGGGGAGCTGTTTTTT.

V usage is TRBV10-3 and J usage is TRBJ1-2; 8 nucleotides line up with TRBD1. This CDR3 comprises 13 residues. Germline lookup yields CDR1 ENHRY and CDR2 SYGVKD. Germline trimming cut 10 bases from V and 5 bases from J; bases unmatched to any gene: 9. CDR3 nucleotides: TGTGCCACCCCGGGACAGGAGGAGTATGGCTACACCTTC. It yields the protein CATPGQEEYGYTF.

This clone appeared once. The genes are TRBV6-4 and TRBJ2-2; D is unresolved. V was clipped by 4 bases and J by 2 bases, with 8 bases between them. Germline V CDR1 and CDR2: MRHNA, SNTAGT. CDR3 length: 14 amino acids. The CDR3, as DNA: TGTGCCAGCAGTGTGAGAAGTAACACCGGGGAGCTGTTTTTT. Translation gives CASSVRSNTGELFF.

This clone was seen a few times. The chain employs TRBV2 and TRBJ2-2; D remains ambiguous. Germline V gene data show CDR1 as SNHLY and CDR2 as FYNNEI. This CDR3 contains 12 residues. V was pared by 4 bases and J by 8 bases, with 8 bases between. The CDR3 bases are TGTGCCAGCAGTGGGTGGACGGGGGAGCTGTTTTTT. Protein: CASSGWTGELFF.

The J gene is TRBJ2-3, the V gene TRBV5-1; 9 bases are shared with TRBD1. Germline values: CDR1 SGHRS, CDR2 YFSETQ. V lost 0 bases to trimming and J lost 6 bases; unmatched junction nucleotides: 11. The CDR3 consists of 17 residues. The CDR3 DNA reads as TGCGCCAGCAGCTTGGAGACAGGGGGACGAGCATCCGATACGCAGTATTTT. Amino acid sequence: CASSLETGGRASDTQYF.

J is TRBJ1-2 and V is TRBV6-6, with TRBD1 matching over 7 bases. This CDR3 has 12 residues. The trim removed 4 bases at V and 5 bases at J, leaving 1 base unmatched. Per germline, CDR1 MNHNY and CDR2 SVGAGI (reference sequence). The CDR3 DNA reads TGTGCCAGCAGTTCGACAGGGTATGGCTACACCTTC. This translates into CASSSTGYGYTF.

V and J are TRBV11-2 and TRBJ2-5, with 13 nucleotides matching TRBD2. In germline, CDR1 is SGHAT, CDR2 FQNNGV. This CDR3 contains 16 residues. V was clipped by 4 bases and J by 1 base; unmatched bases: 3. The CDR3, as DNA: TGTGCCAGCAGCTACGGACTAGCGGGGGCCCAAGAGACCCAGTACTTC. This encodes CASSYGLAGAQETQYF.

J is TRBJ2-3 and V is TRBV11-2; D not resolved. In germline, CDR1 is SGHAT, CDR2 FQNNGV. Trimming shortened V by 1 base and J by 2 bases, and 7 bases separated the two germline ends. This CDR3 has 14 residues. The CDR3 loop reads CASSLVDFTDTQYF. The CDR3 DNA sequence: TGTGCCAGCAGCTTAGTTGACTTCACAGATACGCAGTATTTT.

The V gene is TRBV5-6, the J gene TRBJ1-3; no firm D call. There are 17 residues in the CDR3. The V gene lost 1 base and the J gene lost 0 bases, with 14 bases spanning the gap. From germline, CDR1 is SGHDT and CDR2 YYEEEE. The CDR3 loop is CASSLFSGSISGNTIYF. The DNA for the CDR3 is TGTGCCAGCAGCTTGTTTAGCGGTTCCATCTCTGGAAACACCATATATTTT.

Comments on this clone: A read error may produce the germline difference seen at one junction end. The CDR3: CASSHGQGSNNEQFF. The CDR3 DNA sequence: TGTGCCAGCAGCCACGGACAGGGCTCCAACAATGAGCAGTTCTTC. This chain links TRBV7-6 with TRBJ2-1, with 8 bases that match TRBD1. This CDR3 spans 15 amino acids. Germline CDR1 reads SGHVS; CDR2 reads FNYEAQ.

The V call is TRBV4-3, the J call TRBJ1-2; D possibly corresponds to TRBD1 (6 bases). V lost 2 bases, J lost 7 bases, and 14 bases lay in between. Per germline, CDR1 LGHNA and CDR2 YSLEER. The CDR3 consists of 14 residues. The DNA of the CDR3 is TGCGCCAGCAGCCAAACGAACAGGGCAGGTGGCTACACCTTC. Translation gives CASSQTNRAGGYTF.

The gene calls are TRBV5-4 and TRBJ1-1, with a possible D match to TRBD1 (5 bases). V was trimmed by 4 bases and J by 6 bases, leaving 22 bases between them. The CDR3 is 16 residues long. CDR1 SGHNT and CDR2 YYREEE come from the germline V gene (reference sequence). In DNA form, the CDR3 reads TGTGCCAGCAGCACTTACAAGGACAATTATTCCCCTGAAGCTTTCTTT. Its translation is CASSTYKDNYSPEAFF.

This chain uses TRBV7-9 with TRBJ2-2; 10 nucleotides line up with TRBD1. Germline lookup yields CDR1 SEHNR and CDR2 FQNEAQ (reference sequence). This CDR3 is built from 16 residues. The J segment lost 7 bases and the V segment lost 2 bases, leaving 7 bases of the junction unmatched. CDR3 sequence: CASSLFPGQGIGELFF. In nucleotides, the CDR3 is TGTGCCAGCAGCTTATTTCCGGGACAGGGGATCGGGGAGCTGTTTTTT.

The J gene is TRBJ2-2, the V gene TRBV6-1, with 7 bases identical to TRBD2. CDR3 length equals 15 residues. Unmatched junction bases numbered 8, after V lost 4 bases and J lost 6 bases. Per the germline V gene, CDR1 is MNHNS and CDR2 is SASEGT. The CDR3 sequence is CASSGGSGLSGELFF. The CDR3 region has the DNA TGTGCCAGCAGTGGGGGTAGCGGGCTCTCCGGGGAGCTGTTTTTT.

The chain is built from TRBV7-9 and TRBJ1-3; possible D gene TRBD1, 6 bases. Germline V CDR1 and CDR2: SEHNR, FQNEAQ (reference sequence). The CDR3 consists of 15 residues. V was trimmed by 3 bases and J by 0 bases, leaving 9 bases between them. CDR3 amino acids: CASSFGQYSGNTIYF. The CDR3 DNA reads as TGTGCCAGCAGCTTCGGACAGTACTCTGGAAACACCATATATTTT.

CDR3 bases: TGCAGCGTTGTAGGACGGCAGGTGGTCGGTGAGCAGTTCTTC. This sequence encodes CSVVGRQVVGEQFF. The genes are TRBV29-1 and TRBJ2-1; D gene ambiguous. Germline lookup yields CDR1 SQVTM and CDR2 ANQGSEA. V shed 4 bases and J shed 9 bases, with 19 bases lying between them. The CDR3 contains 14 residues.

Here the CDR3 DNA reads TGCGCCAGCACCATCCGGGGGGGCGGCACTGAAGCTTTCTTT. It translates to CASTIRGGGTEAFF. This sequence joins TRBV5-1 and TRBJ1-1; D is perhaps TRBD1 (6 bases). Germline CDR1 is SGHRS and CDR2 is YFSETQ. Trimming removed 6 bases from V and 4 bases from J, with 16 bases in between. The CDR3 has 14 amino acids.

The rearrangement uses TRBV7-2 and TRBJ1-4; D perhaps matches TRBD1 (6 bases). Germline CDR1 reads SGHTA; CDR2 reads FQGNSA. The CDR3 has 13 residues. The ends were cut back, 5 bases at V and 14 bases at J, with 18 bases in the middle. CDR3 sequence (DNA): TGTGCCAGCAGCCCCATGAGGGGGGTGGGGCTGTTTTTT. This gives the protein CASSPMRGVGLFF.

The chain couples TRBV6-1 to TRBJ1-6; the D gene is possibly TRBD1 (5 bases). The V and J ends lost 8 bases and 5 bases respectively, with 16 bases between them. Germline CDR1 and CDR2: MNHNS and SASEGT. The length of the CDR3 is 15 residues. In DNA, the CDR3 is TGTGCCAGCTCCTTACGGGACGGGGATAATTCACCCCTCCACTTT. Residues: CASSLRDGDNSPLHF.

The rearrangement uses TRBV19 and TRBJ2-2; D might be TRBD1 (5 bases). The germline V and J ends were trimmed by 7 bases and 4 bases, with 10 bases remaining between them. CDR1 is LNHDA and CDR2 is SQIVND in the germline V gene (reference sequence). The CDR3 totals 13 residues. This chain's CDR3 is CASTRDGTGELFF. The DNA for the CDR3 is TGTGCCAGTACCAGGGATGGCACCGGGGAGCTGTTTTTT.